Below, 6 T cell receptor beta chains from the same sample are listed, as sequenced in a study of T cells after yellow fever vaccination. Via MiXCR, TCRdb re-called the 5' RACE reads, giving one row per CDR3 protein. The repertoire holds about 240,000 distinct CDR3 sequences, roughly 4% seen once, with 19% in the top ten. Sequencing was performed on PBMCs, taken 15 days after the yellow fever booster vaccination. The receptor source for this set is a man aged 18 to 35 who received the YFV17D yellow fever vaccine.

This clonotype was seen repeatedly, ten times or more. The rearrangement links TRBV4-1 to TRBJ2-1; D is unresolved. Germline lookup yields CDR1 MGHRA and CDR2 YSYEKL. The CDR3 consists of 14 residues. V was clipped by 4 bases and J by 8 bases, with 15 bases between them. The DNA of the CDR3 is TGCGCCAGCAGCCCGGAAGTGGGCTTCGATGAGCAGTTCTTC. Translation: CASSPEVGFDEQFF.

The V and J genes are TRBV7-7 and TRBJ2-5; 9 bases align to TRBD1. This CDR3 has 15 amino acids. In germline, CDR1 is SSHAT, CDR2 FNYEAQ (reference sequence). The trim removed 5 bases at V and 5 bases at J, leaving 9 bases unmatched. The CDR3 coding sequence is TGTGCCAGCAGCCCGATTGGACAGGGGAGGGAGACCCAGTACTTC. This gives the protein CASSPIGQGRETQYF.

V and J are TRBV7-2 and TRBJ2-4, with D maybe TRBD2 (6 bases). Trimming stripped 5 bases from V and 1 base from J, with 15 bases between. CDR3 length: 16 amino acids. The V gene's germline CDR1 is SGHTA and CDR2 FQGNSA. This CDR3 reads CASSSLWREAKNIQYF. The CDR3 bases are TGTGCCAGCAGCAGCCTCTGGAGGGAGGCCAAAAACATTCAGTACTTC.

This clonotype was observed at least ten times. The chain couples TRBV23-1 to TRBJ1-5, with TRBD1 matching over 10 bases. TRBV23-1 is sorted into the ORF group, with uncertain function. V lost 2 bases to trimming and J lost 6 bases; unmatched junction nucleotides: 16. The CDR3 covers 19 residues. The CDR3 loop reads CASSQPGTGVLAYPQPQHF. CDR3 DNA sequence: TGCGCCAGCAGTCAACCCGGGACAGGGGTATTGGCGTACCCTCAGCCCCAGCATTTT.

This clonotype was observed many times. The CDR3 region is CSAPRDGTRGYTF. CDR3 nucleotides: TGCAGTGCTCCCAGAGACGGGACGCGGGGCTACACCTTC. The chain uses TRBV20-1 and TRBJ1-2; D is possibly TRBD1 (5 bases). Trimming shortened V by 5 bases and J by 8 bases, and 18 bases separated the two germline ends. The CDR3 is made up of 13 amino acids. In germline, CDR1 is DFQATT, CDR2 SNEGSKA (reference sequence).

The sample holds many counts of this clonotype. The rearrangement links TRBV7-6 to TRBJ2-5; 7 nucleotides align to TRBD2. The CDR3 sequence is 13 residues long. The V and J ends lost 8 bases and 0 bases, in that order; junction bases with no gene match: 3. CDR1 is SGHVS and CDR2 is FNYEAQ in the germline V gene. The CDR3 reads CASGGGHQETQYF. The CDR3 coding sequence is TGTGCCAGCGGCGGGGGACACCAAGAGACCCAGTACTTC.